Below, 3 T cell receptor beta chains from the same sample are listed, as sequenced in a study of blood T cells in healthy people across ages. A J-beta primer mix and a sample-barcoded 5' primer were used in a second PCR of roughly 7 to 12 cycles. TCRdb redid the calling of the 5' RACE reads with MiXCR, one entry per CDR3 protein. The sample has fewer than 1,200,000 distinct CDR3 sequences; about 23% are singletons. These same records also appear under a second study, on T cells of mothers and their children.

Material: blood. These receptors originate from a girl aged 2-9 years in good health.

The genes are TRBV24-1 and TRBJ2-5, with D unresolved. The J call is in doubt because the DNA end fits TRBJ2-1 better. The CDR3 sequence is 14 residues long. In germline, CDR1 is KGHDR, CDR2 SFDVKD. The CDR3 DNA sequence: TGTGCCACCAGTGATTTGCGCTATTACAATGAGCAGTTCTTC. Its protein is CATSDLRYYNEQFF.

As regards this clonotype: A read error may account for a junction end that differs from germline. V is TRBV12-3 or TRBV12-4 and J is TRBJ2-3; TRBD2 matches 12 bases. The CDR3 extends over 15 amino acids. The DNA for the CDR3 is TGTACCAGCAGTTGGACTAGCGGGAAGGCAGATGCGCAGTATTTT. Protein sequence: CTSSWTSGKADAQYF.

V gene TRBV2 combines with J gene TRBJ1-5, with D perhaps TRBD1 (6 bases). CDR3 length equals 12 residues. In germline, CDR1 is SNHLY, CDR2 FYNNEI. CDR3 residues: CTQKGGEQPQHF. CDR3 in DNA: TGTACACAAAAGGGGGGCGAACAGCCCCAGCATTTT.